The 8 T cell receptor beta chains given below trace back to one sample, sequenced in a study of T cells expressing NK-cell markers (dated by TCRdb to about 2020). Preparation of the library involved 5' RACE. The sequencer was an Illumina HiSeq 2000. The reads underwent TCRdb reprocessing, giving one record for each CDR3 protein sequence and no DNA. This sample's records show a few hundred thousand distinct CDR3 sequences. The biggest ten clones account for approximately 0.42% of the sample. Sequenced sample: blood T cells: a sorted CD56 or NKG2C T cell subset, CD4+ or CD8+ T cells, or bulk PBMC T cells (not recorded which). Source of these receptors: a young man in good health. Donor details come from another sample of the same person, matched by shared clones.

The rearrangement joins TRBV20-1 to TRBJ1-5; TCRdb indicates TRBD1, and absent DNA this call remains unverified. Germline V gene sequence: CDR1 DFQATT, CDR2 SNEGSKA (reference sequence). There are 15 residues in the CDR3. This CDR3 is CSAIETGLSNQPQHF.

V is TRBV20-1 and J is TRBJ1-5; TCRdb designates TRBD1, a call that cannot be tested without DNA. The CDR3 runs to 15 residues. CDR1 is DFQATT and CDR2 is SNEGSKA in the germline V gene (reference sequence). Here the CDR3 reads CSSQTGGNSNQPQHF.

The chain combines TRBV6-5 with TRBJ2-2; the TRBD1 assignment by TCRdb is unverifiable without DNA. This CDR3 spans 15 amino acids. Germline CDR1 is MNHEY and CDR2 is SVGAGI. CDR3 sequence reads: CASSSGARYIGELFF.

The CDR3 region is CASSFDWYTEAFF. The V call is TRBV6-2 or TRBV6-3, the J call TRBJ1-1. Looked up from germline, CDR1 is MNHEY and CDR2 is SVGEGT. The CDR3 is made up of 13 amino acids.

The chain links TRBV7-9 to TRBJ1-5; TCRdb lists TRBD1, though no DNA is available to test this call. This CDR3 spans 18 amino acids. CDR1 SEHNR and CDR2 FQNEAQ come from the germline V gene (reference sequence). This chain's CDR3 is CASSLGSVGRGGNQPQHF.

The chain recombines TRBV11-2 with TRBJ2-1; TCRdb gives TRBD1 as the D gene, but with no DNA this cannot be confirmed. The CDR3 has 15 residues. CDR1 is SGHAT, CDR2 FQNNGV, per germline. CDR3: CASSIRDGRVNEQFF.

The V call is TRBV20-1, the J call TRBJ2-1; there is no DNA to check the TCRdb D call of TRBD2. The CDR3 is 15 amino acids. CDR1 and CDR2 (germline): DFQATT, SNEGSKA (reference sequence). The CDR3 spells CSARDSGGSRDEQFF.

The CDR3 reads CASSRRTSNEQFF. The V call is TRBV6-2 or TRBV6-3, the J call TRBJ2-1. Germline lookup yields CDR1 MNHEY and CDR2 SVGEGT. This CDR3 comprises 13 residues.